A single sample gave rise to the 9 T cell receptor beta chains below, sequenced in a study of response to subunit inactivated influenza vaccine. Each CDR3 protein gets one entry after TCRdb re-called the RT-PCR reads with MiXCR. Of some 480,000 distinct CDR3 sequences in the sample, roughly 9.7% were seen once. Specimen: PBMCs from blood, collected 40 to 50 days after vaccination. The receptors shown here come from a man aged 50 or older who received an inactivated influenza vaccine.

This sequence joins TRBV6-1 and TRBJ1-1; D is possibly TRBD1 (6 bases). The V gene lost 5 bases and the J gene lost 0 bases, with 13 bases spanning the gap. Germline lookup yields CDR1 MNHNS and CDR2 SASEGT. The CDR3 runs to 15 residues. Here the CDR3 reads CASSQDSFMNTEAFF. The CDR3 DNA sequence: TGTGCCAGCAGTCAGGACAGTTTCATGAACACTGAAGCTTTCTTT.

This clonotype turned up a few times. CDR3 amino acids: CATSREYQETQYF. The CDR3 DNA is TGTGCCACCAGCAGAGAATACCAAGAGACCCAGTACTTC. The J gene is TRBJ2-5, the V gene TRBV15, with no clear D. V lost 0 bases, J lost 0 bases, and 2 bases lay in between. Germline V CDR1 and CDR2: LNHNV, YYDKDF (reference sequence). This CDR3 is 13 amino acids long.

This clonotype was seen repeatedly, ten times or more. The chain has TRBV15 and TRBJ1-5, with D perhaps TRBD1 (6 bases). Germline values: CDR1 LNHNV, CDR2 YYDKDF (reference sequence). Trimming took off 0 bases at V and 3 bases at J, with 9 bases between the two ends. The CDR3 has 15 residues. The DNA for the CDR3 is TGTGCCACCAGCAGAGACGGACAGAACAATCAGCCCCAGCATTTT. As protein: CATSRDGQNNQPQHF. Complete variable domain (other parts from reference TRBV15 and TRBJ1-5): DAMVIQNPRYQVTQFGKPVTLSCSQTLNHNVMYWYQQKSSQAPKLLFHYYDKDFNNEADTPDNFQSRRPNTSFCFLDIRSPGLGDTAMYLCATSRDGQNNQPQHFGDGTRLSIL.

The rearrangement joins TRBV4-3 to TRBJ2-3; 9 bases agree with TRBD2. Germline V gene data show CDR1 as LGHNA and CDR2 as YSLEER. The CDR3 has 18 residues. The J segment lost 0 bases and the V segment lost 3 bases, leaving 10 bases of the junction unmatched. The DNA of the CDR3 is TGCGCCAGCAGCCACGATGGGGGAAGCGGGGGGAGCACAGATACGCAGTATTTT. This encodes CASSHDGGSGGSTDTQYF.

The chain joins TRBV6-2 or TRBV6-3 to TRBJ2-1, with 11 bases that match TRBD2. The CDR3 contains 15 residues. Germline CDR1 and CDR2: MNHEY and SVGEGT. V dropped 2 bases and J dropped 9; count of bases not matched to a gene: 6. The CDR3 DNA reads as TGTGCCAGCAGTTACATAGCGGGAGGGCGGGTTGAGCAGTTCTTC. Translation: CASSYIAGGRVEQFF.

This sequence joins TRBV12-3 or TRBV12-4 and TRBJ2-3, with 7 bases matching TRBD2. This CDR3 comprises 14 residues. The junction had 3 bases not matched to a gene; V was cut back by 2 bases and J by 4 bases. Written as DNA, the CDR3 is TGTGCCAGCAGTTTACGGGAGGAGGCAGATACGCAGTATTTT. Amino acids: CASSLREEADTQYF.

The chain uses TRBV4-1 and TRBJ2-3; 7 bases are a match to TRBD1. The germline V gene has CDR1 MGHRA and CDR2 YSYEKL. The V segment lost 8 bases and the J segment 1 base; nucleotides outside the gene matches: 9. The CDR3 runs 15 residues. The CDR3 protein is CASLPWQGGTDTQYF. CDR3 nucleotides: TGCGCCAGCCTGCCGTGGCAGGGGGGCACAGATACGCAGTATTTT.

The chain is built from TRBV3-1 and TRBJ1-3; D not certain. The germline V gene has CDR1 LGHDT and CDR2 YNNKEL (reference sequence). This CDR3 has 17 amino acids. V was shortened by 1 base and J by 0 bases, with 13 bases between the two germline ends. Here the CDR3 DNA reads TGTGCCAGCAGCCAAGTCCTGTATGGCAGCTCTGGAAACACCATATATTTT. This sequence encodes CASSQVLYGSSGNTIYF.

The V gene is TRBV6-1, the J gene TRBJ2-3; D remains unclear. The CDR3 is 15 amino acids. Trimming removed 4 bases from V and 0 bases from J, with 11 bases in between. CDR1 is MNHNS and CDR2 is SASEGT in the germline V gene. CDR3 amino acids: CASSASARSTDTQYF. The CDR3 DNA reads TGTGCCAGCAGTGCTTCTGCCCGAAGCACAGATACGCAGTATTTT.